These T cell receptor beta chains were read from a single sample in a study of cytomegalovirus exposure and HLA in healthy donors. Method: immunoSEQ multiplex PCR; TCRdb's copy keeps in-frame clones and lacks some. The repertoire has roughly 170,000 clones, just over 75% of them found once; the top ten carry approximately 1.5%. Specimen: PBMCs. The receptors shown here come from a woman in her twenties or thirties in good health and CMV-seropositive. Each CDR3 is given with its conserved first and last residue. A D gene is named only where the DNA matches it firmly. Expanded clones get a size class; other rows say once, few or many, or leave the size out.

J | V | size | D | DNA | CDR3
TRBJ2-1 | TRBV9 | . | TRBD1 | TGTGCCAGCAGCGTGCCTCCGAGGAACAGGGGATACAATGAGCAGTTCTTC | CASSVPPRNRGYNEQFF
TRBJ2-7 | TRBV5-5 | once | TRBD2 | TGTGCCAGCAGCTGGGACGCGGGACTAGACGCGAGCGAGCAGTACTTC | CASSWDAGLDASEQYF
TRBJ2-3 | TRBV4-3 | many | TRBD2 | TGCGCCAGCAGCTCCGCCACTAGCGGGAGAGGGGGAGATACGCAGTATTTT | CASSSATSGRGGDTQYF
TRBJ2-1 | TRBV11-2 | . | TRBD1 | TGTGCCAGCAGCTTCTCAGGACAGGGACCCAATGAGCAGTTCTTC | CASSFSGQGPNEQFF
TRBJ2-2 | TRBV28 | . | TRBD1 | TGTGCCAGCAGTCATCAGGGGGCTCTCGGGGAGCTGTTTTTT | CASSHQGALGELFF
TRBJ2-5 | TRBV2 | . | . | TGTGCCAGCCTTCCGGTAAACCAAGAGACCCAGTACTTC | CASLPVNQETQYF
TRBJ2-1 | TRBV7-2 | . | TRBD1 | TGTGCCAGCAGCTACGACCGGGACAGCTACAATGAGCAGTTCTTC | CASSYDRDSYNEQFF
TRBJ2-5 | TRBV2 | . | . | TGTGCCAGCAGGAGGGGGGAGGGCCAAGAGACCCAGTACTTC | CASRRGEGQETQYF
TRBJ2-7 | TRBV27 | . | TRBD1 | TGTGCCAGCAGCTCTCACTCGACAGGGAACGACTACGAGCAGTACTTC | CASSSHSTGNDYEQYF
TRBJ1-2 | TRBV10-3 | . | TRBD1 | TGTGCCATCAATGAGGGGGCGCCCGGCTACACCTTC | CAINEGAPGYTF
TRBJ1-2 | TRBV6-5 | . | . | TGTGCCAGCAGTCCAACAGGGTCACATGGCTACACCTTC | CASSPTGSHGYTF
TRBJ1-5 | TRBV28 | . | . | TGTGCCAGCAGTCCCTTTTGGGCTGAATCTAGCAATCAGCCCCAGCATTTT | CASSPFWAESSNQPQHF
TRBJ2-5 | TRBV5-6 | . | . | TGTGCCAGCAGCTTGCAGGAGACCCAGTACTTC | CASSLQETQYF
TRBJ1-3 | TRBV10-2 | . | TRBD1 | TGCGCCAGCAGTCGAGAGGGGGCCGGGGGAGCTGGAAACACCATATATTTT | CASSREGAGGAGNTIYF
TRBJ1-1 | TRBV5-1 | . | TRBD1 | TGCGCCAGCAGCTTGGAGGGGACAGGGGGCGTTTGGGGCACTGAAGCTTTCTTT | CASSLEGTGGVWGTEAFF
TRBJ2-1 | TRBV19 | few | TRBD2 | TGTGCCAGTACCCCGCCGGGGGGGTCCTACAATGAGCAGTTCTTC | CASTPPGGSYNEQFF
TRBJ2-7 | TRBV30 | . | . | TGTGCCTGGAGTCCCTTACAAGAGCAGTACTTC | CAWSPLQEQYF
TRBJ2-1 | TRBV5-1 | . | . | TGCGCCAGCAGCTTCGAAGCCTGGAATGAGCAGTTCTTC | CASSFEAWNEQFF